This T cell receptor (beta chain) was identified during a study of T cells in Graves' hyperthyroidism and ophthalmopathy. Study-wide results and limits: Ophthalmopathy was distinguished from stable hyperthyroidism by 13 V-J signatures.

The source material, RNA transcripts, was used to amplify TCR beta CDR3 regions. During a first-round RT-PCR of the TCR CDR3, the HTBI primer set was used. TCRdb passed the multiplex PCR reads through MiXCR, listing each CDR3 protein once. Among roughly 560,000 distinct CDR3 sequences listed, roughly 14% were seen once. Germline V gene data show CDR1 as MNHEY and CDR2 as SMNVEV (reference sequence). This CDR3 is 12 amino acids long. J gave up 6 bases and V 5 bases, and 4 bases lay outside the gene matches. PBMCs were derived from roughly 10 ml fresh peripheral blood. In its sample, this clonotype was seen many times. Its antigen remains unknown.

Sequenced material: blood. The J gene is TRBJ2-7, the V gene TRBV27; 7 positions agree with TRBD2. The clonotype originates from a woman aged 40-49 years with Graves' ophthalmopathy. CDR3 nucleotides: TGTGCCAGCAGTCCGGGGGGTAGCGAGCAGTACTTC. Protein product: CASSPGGSEQYF.